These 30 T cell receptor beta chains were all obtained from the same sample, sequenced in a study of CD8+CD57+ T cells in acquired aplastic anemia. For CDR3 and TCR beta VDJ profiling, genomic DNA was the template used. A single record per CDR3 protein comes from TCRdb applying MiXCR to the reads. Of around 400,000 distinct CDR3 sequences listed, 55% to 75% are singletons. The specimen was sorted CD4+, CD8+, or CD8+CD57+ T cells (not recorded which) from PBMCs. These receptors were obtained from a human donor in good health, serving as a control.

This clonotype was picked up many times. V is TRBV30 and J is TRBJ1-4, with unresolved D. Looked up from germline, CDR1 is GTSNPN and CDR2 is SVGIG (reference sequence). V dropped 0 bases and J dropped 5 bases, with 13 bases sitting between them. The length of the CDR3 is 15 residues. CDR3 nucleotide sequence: TGTGCCTGGAGTGTTAGTGGAACGAGGAATGAAAAACTGTTTTTT. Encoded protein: CAWSVSGTRNEKLFF.

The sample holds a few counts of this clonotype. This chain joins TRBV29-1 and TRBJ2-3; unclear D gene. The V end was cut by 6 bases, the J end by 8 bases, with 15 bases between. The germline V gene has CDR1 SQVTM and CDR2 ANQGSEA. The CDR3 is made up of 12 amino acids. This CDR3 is CSVVEFLGTQYF. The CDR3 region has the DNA TGCAGCGTCGTGGAGTTTTTAGGTACGCAGTATTTT.

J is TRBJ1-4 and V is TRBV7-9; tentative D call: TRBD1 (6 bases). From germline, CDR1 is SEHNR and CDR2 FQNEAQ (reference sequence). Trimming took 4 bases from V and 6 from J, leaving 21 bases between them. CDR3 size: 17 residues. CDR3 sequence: CASSWGTGASKDEKLFF. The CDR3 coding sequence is TGTGCCAGCAGCTGGGGCACGGGGGCGAGCAAAGATGAAAAACTGTTTTTT.

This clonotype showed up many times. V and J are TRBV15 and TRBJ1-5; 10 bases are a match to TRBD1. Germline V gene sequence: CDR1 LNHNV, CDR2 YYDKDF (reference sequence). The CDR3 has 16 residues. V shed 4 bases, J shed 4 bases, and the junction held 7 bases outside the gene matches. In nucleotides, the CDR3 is TGTGCCACCAGCAAAGCCCGGGACAGGGGAAATCAGCCCCAGCATTTT. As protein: CATSKARDRGNQPQHF.

As DNA, the CDR3 is TGCAGCGTTGGGCTAACACTGAACACTGAAGCTTTCTTT. It is translated as CSVGLTLNTEAFF. V is TRBV29-1 and J is TRBJ1-1, with D unresolved. This CDR3 region has 13 residues. Trimming took 4 bases from V and 0 from J, leaving 9 bases between them. Germline values: CDR1 SQVTM, CDR2 ANQGSEA.

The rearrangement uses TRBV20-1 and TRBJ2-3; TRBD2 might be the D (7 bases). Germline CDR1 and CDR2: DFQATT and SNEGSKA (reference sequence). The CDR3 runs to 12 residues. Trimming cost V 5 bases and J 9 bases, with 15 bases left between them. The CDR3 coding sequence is TGCAGTGCTGGAGGGGGGGTCGGCACGCAGTATTTT. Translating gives CSAGGGVGTQYF.

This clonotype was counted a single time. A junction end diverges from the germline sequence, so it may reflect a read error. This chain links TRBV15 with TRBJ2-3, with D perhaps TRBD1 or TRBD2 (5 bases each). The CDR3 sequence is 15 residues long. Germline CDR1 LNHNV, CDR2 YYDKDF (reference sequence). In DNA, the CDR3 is TGTGCCACCAGCTTAGATTGGGGGTACACATACGAGCAGTATTTC. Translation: CATSLDWGYTYEQYF.

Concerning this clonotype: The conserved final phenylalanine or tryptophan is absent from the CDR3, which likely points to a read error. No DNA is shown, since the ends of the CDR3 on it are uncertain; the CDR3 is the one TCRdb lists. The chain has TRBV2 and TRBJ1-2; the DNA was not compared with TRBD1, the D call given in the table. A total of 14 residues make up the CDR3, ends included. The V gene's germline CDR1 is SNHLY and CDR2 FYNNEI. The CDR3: CATNRAAGGYTFGS.

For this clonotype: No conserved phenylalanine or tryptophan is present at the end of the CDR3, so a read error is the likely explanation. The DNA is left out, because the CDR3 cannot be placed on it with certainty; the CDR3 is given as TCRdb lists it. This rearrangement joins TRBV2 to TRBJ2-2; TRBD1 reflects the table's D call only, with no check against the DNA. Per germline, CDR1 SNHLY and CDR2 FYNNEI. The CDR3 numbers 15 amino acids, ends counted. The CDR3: CASSQGQNTEAFFLQ.

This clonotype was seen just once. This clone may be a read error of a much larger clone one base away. In DNA, the CDR3 is TGTGCCAGCAGCCCAGGGAGGGCAGGGAGAAATGAAAAACTGTTTTTT. Residues: CASSPGRAGRNEKLFF. The V call is TRBV12-3 or TRBV12-4, the J call TRBJ1-4; TRBD1 is a possible D gene (5 bases). V lost 6 bases to trimming and J lost 5 bases, with 19 bases between them. There are 16 residues in the CDR3.

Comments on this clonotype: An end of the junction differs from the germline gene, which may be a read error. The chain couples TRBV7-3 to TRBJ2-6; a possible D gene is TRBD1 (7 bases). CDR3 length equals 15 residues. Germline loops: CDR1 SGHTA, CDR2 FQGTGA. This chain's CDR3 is CASSPGGTGDNVLTF. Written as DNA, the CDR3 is TGTGCCAGCAGCCCAGGGGGGACCGGGGACAACGTCCTGACTTTC.

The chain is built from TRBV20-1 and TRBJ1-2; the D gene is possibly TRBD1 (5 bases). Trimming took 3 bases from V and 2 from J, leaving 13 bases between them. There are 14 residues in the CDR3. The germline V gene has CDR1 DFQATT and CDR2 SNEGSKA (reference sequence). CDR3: CSASQGFSNYGYTF. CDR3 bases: TGCAGTGCTAGTCAGGGATTCTCAAACTATGGCTACACCTTC.

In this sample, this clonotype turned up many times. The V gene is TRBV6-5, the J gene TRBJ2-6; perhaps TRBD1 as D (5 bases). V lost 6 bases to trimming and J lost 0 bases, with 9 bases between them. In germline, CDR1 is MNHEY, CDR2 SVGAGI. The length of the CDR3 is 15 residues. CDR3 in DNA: TGTGCCAGCAGCACCAGGGCCTCTGGGGCCAACGTCCTGACTTTC. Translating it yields CASSTRASGANVLTF.

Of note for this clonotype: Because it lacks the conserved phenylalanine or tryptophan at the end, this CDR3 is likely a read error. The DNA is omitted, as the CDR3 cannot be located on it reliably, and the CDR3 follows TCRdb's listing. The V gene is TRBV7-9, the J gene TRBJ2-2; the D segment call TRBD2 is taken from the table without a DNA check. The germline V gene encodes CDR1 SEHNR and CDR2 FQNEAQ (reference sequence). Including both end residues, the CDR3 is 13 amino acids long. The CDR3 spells CASSQTIRGMTEV.

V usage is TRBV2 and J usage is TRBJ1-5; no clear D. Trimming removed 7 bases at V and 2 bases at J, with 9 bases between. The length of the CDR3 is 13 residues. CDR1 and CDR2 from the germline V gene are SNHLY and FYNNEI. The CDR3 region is CASTVSRNQPQHF. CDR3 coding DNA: TGTGCCAGCACAGTAAGTCGCAATCAGCCCCAGCATTTT.

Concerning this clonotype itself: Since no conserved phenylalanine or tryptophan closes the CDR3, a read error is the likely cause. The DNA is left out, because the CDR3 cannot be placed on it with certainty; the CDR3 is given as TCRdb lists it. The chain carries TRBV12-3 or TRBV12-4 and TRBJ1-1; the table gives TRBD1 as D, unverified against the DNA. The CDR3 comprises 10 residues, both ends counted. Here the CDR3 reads CASSSGGSFS.

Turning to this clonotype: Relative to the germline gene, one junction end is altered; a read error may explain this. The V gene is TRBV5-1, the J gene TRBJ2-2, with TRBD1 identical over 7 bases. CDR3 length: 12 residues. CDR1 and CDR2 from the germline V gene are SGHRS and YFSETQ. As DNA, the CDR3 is TGTGCCAGCAGCAGTACAGGGGTACGTGTGTTTTTT. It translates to CASSSTGVRVFF.

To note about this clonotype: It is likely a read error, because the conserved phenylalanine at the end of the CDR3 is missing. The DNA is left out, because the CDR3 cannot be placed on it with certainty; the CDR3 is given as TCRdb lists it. The CDR3: CASSLMRYRGQRL. The V call is TRBV7-9, the J call TRBJ2-7; the table's D call of TRBD1 was not tested on the DNA. The CDR3 is 13 residues long, ends included. Germline CDR1 reads SEHNR; CDR2 reads FQNEAQ (reference sequence).

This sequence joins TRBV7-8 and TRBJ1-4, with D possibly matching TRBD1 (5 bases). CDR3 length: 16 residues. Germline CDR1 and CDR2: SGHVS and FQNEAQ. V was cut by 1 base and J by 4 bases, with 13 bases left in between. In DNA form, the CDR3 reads TGTGCCAGCAGCTTAGGCGAACAGGAGGTTAATGAAAAACTGTTTTTT. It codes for CASSLGEQEVNEKLFF.

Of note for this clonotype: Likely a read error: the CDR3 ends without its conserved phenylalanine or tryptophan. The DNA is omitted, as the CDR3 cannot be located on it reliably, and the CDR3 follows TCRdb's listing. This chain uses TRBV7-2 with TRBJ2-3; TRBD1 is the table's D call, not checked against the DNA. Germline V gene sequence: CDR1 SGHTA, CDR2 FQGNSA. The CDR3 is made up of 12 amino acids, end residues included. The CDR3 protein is CASSETGAEDTQ.

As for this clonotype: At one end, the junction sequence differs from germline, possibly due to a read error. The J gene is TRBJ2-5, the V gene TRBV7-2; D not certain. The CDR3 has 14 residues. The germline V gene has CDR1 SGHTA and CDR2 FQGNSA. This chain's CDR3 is CASSLPSTQASFGF. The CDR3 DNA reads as TGTGCCAGCAGCTTACCCAGCACTCAAGCGTCCTTTGGCTTC.

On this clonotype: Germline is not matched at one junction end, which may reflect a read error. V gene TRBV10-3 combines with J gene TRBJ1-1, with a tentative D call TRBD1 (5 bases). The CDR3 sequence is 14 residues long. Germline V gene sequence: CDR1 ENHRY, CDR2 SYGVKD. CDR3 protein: CAIRKGRCGTQAFF. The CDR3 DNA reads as TGTGCCATCAGGAAGGGGAGGTGTGGCACTCAAGCTTTCTTT.

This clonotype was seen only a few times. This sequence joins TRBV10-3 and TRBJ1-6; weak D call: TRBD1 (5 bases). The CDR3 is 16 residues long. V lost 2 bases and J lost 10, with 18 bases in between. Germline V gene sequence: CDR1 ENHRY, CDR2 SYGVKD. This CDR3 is CAISEQGIHLGSPLHF. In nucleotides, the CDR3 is TGTGCCATCAGTGAGCAGGGTATCCATTTGGGATCACCCCTCCACTTT.

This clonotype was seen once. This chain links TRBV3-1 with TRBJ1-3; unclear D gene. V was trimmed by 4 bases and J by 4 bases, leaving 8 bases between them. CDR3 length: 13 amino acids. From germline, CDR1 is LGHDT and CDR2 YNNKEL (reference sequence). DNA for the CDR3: TGTGCCAGCAGCCCGCTAGCCGGAAACACCATATATTTT. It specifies CASSPLAGNTIYF.

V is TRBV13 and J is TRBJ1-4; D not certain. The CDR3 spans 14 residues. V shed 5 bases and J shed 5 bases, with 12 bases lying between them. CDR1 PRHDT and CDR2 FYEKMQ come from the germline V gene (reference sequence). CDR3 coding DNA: TGTGCCAGCAGCGTTGTGACACCGAATGAAAAACTGTTTTTT. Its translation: CASSVVTPNEKLFF.

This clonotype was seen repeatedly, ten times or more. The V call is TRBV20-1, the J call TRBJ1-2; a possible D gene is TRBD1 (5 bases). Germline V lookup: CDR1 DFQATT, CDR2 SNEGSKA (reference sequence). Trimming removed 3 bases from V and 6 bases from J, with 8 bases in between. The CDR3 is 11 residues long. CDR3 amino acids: CSASGGNGYTF. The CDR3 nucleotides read TGCAGTGCTAGTGGGGGGAATGGCTACACCTTC.

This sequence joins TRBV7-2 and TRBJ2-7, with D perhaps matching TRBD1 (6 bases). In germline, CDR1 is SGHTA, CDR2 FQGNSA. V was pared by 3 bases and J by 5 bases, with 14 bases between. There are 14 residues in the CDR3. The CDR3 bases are TGTGCCAGCAGCTTTCACAGGGAGTCCCACGAGCAGTACTTC. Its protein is CASSFHRESHEQYF.

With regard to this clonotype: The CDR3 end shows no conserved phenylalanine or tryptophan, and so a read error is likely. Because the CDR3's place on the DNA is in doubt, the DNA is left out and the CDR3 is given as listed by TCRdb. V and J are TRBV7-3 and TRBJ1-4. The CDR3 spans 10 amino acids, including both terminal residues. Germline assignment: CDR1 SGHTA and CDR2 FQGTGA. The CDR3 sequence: CASRLCQQTQ.

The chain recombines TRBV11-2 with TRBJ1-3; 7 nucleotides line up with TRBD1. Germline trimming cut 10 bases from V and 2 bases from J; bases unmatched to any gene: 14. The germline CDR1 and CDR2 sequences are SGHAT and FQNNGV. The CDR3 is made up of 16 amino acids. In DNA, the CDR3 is TGTGCCACCAGTGAACGGACAGGAAGGACTGGAAACACCATATATTTT. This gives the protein CATSERTGRTGNTIYF.

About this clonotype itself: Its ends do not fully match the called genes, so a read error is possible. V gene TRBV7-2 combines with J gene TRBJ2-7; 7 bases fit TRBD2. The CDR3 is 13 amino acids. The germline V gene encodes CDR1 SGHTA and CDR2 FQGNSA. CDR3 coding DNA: TGTGCTAGCAGCTTTGATGCGGGGGATCAGCCGTACTTC. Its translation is CASSFDAGDQPYF.